Presented here are 19 T cell receptor beta chains from one specimen sequenced in a study of early T cells in non-severe SARS-CoV-2 infection. Via MiXCR, TCRdb re-called the 5' RACE reads, giving one row per CDR3 protein. This sample carries about 70,000 distinct CDR3 sequences, 14% of them seen once, and the ten largest clones take 3.9%. The starting material was whole blood, obtained at baseline. Every receptor here comes from an adult who was a healthcare worker with PCR-confirmed SARS-CoV-2 infection or an uninfected control (not recorded which).

This chain links TRBV3-1 with TRBJ2-7; weak D call: TRBD2 (6 bases). The V and J ends lost 6 bases and 3 bases respectively, with 12 bases between them. This CDR3 contains 13 residues. Per the germline V gene, CDR1 is LGHDT and CDR2 is YNNKEL (reference sequence). CDR3 DNA sequence: TGTGCCAGCAGGTTAAGCGGGTACTACGAGCAGTACTTC. It encodes CASRLSGYYEQYF.

This clonotype was counted a few times. The J gene is TRBJ2-7, the V gene TRBV29-1; tentative D call: TRBD2 (7 bases). In germline, CDR1 is SQVTM, CDR2 ANQGSEA. V shed 7 bases and J shed 6 bases, with 13 bases lying between them. This CDR3 region has 11 residues. CDR3 nucleotides: TGCAGCGCGGGGGGCCTCTCCGAGCAGTACTTC. This codes for CSAGGLSEQYF.

This clonotype was counted at least ten times. The J gene is TRBJ2-5, the V gene TRBV5-4, with D perhaps matching TRBD2 (6 bases). The length of the CDR3 is 15 residues. V lost 2 bases to trimming and J lost 6 bases, with 17 bases between them. CDR1 and CDR2 from the germline V gene are SGHNT and YYREEE (reference sequence). The CDR3 loop reads CASSFGGNVKKTQYF. Here the CDR3 DNA reads TGTGCCAGCAGCTTTGGCGGGAACGTCAAGAAGACCCAGTACTTC.

At least ten counts were recorded for this clonotype. The chain recombines TRBV5-5 with TRBJ2-3; tentatively, D is TRBD2 (6 bases). With 0 bases removed from V and 0 bases from J, the gap between germline ends came to 14 bases. There are 17 residues in the CDR3. Looked up from germline, CDR1 is SGHKS and CDR2 is YYEKEE (reference sequence). CDR3 sequence reads: CASSLAGSSLSTDTQYF. The CDR3, as DNA: TGTGCCAGCAGCTTGGCCGGGAGTAGCCTAAGCACAGATACGCAGTATTTT.

The chain employs TRBV18 and TRBJ2-5; possibly TRBD1 for D (6 bases). V lost 6 bases and J lost 5, with 13 bases in between. Germline V CDR1 and CDR2: KGHSH, LQKENI. CDR3 length: 13 amino acids. CDR3 residues: CASSRDTSETQYF. CDR3 DNA sequence: TGTGCCAGCTCCCGGGACACCTCGGAGACCCAGTACTTC.

This clonotype has just a few counts. V and J are TRBV7-9 and TRBJ2-4; 9 bases are shared with TRBD1. V gave up 3 bases and J gave up 5 bases; unmatched junction bases: 2. This CDR3 region has 14 residues. Germline CDR1 is SEHNR and CDR2 is FQNEAQ (reference sequence). CDR3 sequence (DNA): TGTGCCAGCAGCTTGACAGGGGGTCAAAACATTCAGTACTTC. This encodes CASSLTGGQNIQYF.

The chain couples TRBV30 to TRBJ1-5; D not resolved. V lost 3 bases and J 4 bases, leaving 16 bases between the germline ends. The CDR3 covers 15 residues. The V gene's germline CDR1 is GTSNPN and CDR2 SVGIG (reference sequence). This chain's CDR3 is CAWSYSGVGNQPQHF. The CDR3 bases are TGTGCCTGGAGCTATTCCGGGGTAGGGAATCAGCCCCAGCATTTT.

This clonotype has more than one count but fewer than ten. The chain recombines TRBV19 with TRBJ1-2; 10 bases are a match to TRBD1. The CDR3 has 16 residues. In germline, CDR1 is LNHDA, CDR2 SQIVND (reference sequence). V trimming: 4 bases; J trimming: 3 bases; junction bases outside the gene matches: 8. Here the CDR3 reads CASSRRDRGSHYGYTF. DNA for the CDR3: TGTGCCAGTAGTAGACGGGACAGGGGAAGCCACTATGGCTACACCTTC.

This clonotype showed up just a few times. The chain joins TRBV6-2 or TRBV6-3 to TRBJ2-5; D gene unclear. Germline-derived CDR1 and CDR2 are MNHEY and SVGEGT. V was trimmed by 2 bases and J by 1 base, leaving 11 bases between them. This CDR3 spans 15 amino acids. Here the CDR3 reads CASSYTGLSQETQYF. CDR3 nucleotide sequence: TGTGCCAGCAGTTACACCGGGCTTAGCCAAGAGACCCAGTACTTC.

The chain combines TRBV6-5 with TRBJ1-1; TRBD1 is a possible D gene (5 bases). Germline CDR1 MNHEY, CDR2 SVGAGI. Trimming shortened V by 2 bases and J by 4 bases, and 14 bases separated the two germline ends. CDR3 length: 15 residues. The CDR3 loop reads CASSYARGKGTEAFF. CDR3 DNA: TGTGCCAGCAGTTACGCCCGGGGGAAAGGCACTGAAGCTTTCTTT.

This clonotype was recorded many times. The chain carries TRBV9 and TRBJ2-5; D may match TRBD1 or TRBD2 (5 bases each). The ends were cut back, 5 bases at V and 5 bases at J, with 16 bases in the middle. The CDR3 spans 14 residues. The germline V gene has CDR1 SGDLS and CDR2 YYNGEE. The CDR3 is CASSFPPGPETQYF. The DNA for the CDR3 is TGTGCCAGCAGTTTCCCGCCGGGGCCGGAGACCCAGTACTTC.

The V call is TRBV5-4, the J call TRBJ2-7, with D possibly matching TRBD2 (6 bases). Germline-derived CDR1 and CDR2 are SGHNT and YYREEE (reference sequence). V was cut by 0 bases and J by 5 bases, with 12 bases left in between. This CDR3 comprises 14 residues. The CDR3 region has the DNA TGTGCCAGCAGCTTGGGGCTAGCGATCCACGAGCAGTACTTC. This translates into CASSLGLAIHEQYF.

This clonotype was seen ten or more times. The rearrangement uses TRBV2 and TRBJ2-1; no definite D call. In germline, CDR1 is SNHLY, CDR2 FYNNEI. The CDR3 sequence is 14 residues long. The germline V and J ends were trimmed by 1 base and 4 bases, with 8 bases remaining between them. The CDR3 DNA reads as TGTGCCAGCAGTGAAGGTGCAGAATACAATGAGCAGTTCTTC. Protein sequence: CASSEGAEYNEQFF.

The gene calls are TRBV6-5 and TRBJ2-7; D gene uncertain. This CDR3 has 13 amino acids. Germline V lookup: CDR1 MNHEY, CDR2 SVGAGI. The V end lost 6 bases, the J end lost 0 bases, and 9 bases lay between the germline ends. The CDR3 sequence is CASSSYGSYEQYF. The DNA for the CDR3 is TGTGCCAGCAGCTCCTACGGCTCCTACGAGCAGTACTTC.

This clonotype was recorded a few times. This chain uses TRBV28 with TRBJ1-4; D is unresolved. Germline CDR1 and CDR2: MDHEN and SYDVKM. The CDR3 consists of 15 residues. V shed 1 base and J shed 7 bases, with 13 bases lying between them. CDR3 DNA sequence: TGTGCCAGCAGTTTATTTCCGGGAGGATCTGAAAAACTGTTTTTT. It encodes CASSLFPGGSEKLFF.

This chain joins TRBV7-9 and TRBJ1-1; no definite D call. Trimming shortened V by 8 bases and J by 10 bases, and 17 bases separated the two germline ends. Germline V gives CDR1 SEHNR, CDR2 FQNEAQ (reference sequence). The CDR3 totals 12 residues. The CDR3 bases are TGTGCCAGCTCTATAGAGGTAGGGAGAGCTTTCTTT. Its protein product is CASSIEVGRAFF.

A few counts support this clonotype. The gene calls are TRBV6-2 or TRBV6-3 and TRBJ2-2, with TRBD1 identical over 7 bases. Unmatched junction bases numbered 7, after V lost 7 bases and J lost 8 bases. Per the germline V gene, CDR1 is MNHEY and CDR2 is SVGEGT. CDR3 size: 13 residues. CDR3 coding DNA: TGTGCCAGCACCCGGACAGGTCCGGGGGAGCTGTTTTTT. It translates to CASTRTGPGELFF.

The rearrangement joins TRBV28 to TRBJ2-1; the match to TRBD2 covers 11 bases. The CDR3 length is 15 residues. Unmatched junction bases numbered 5, after V lost 6 bases and J lost 4 bases. CDR1 MDHEN and CDR2 SYDVKM come from the germline V gene. The DNA for the CDR3 is TGTGCCAGCAGATTTAGACTAGCGGGATACAATGAGCAGTTCTTC. Translating it yields CASRFRLAGYNEQFF.

This clonotype was seen at least ten times. The chain couples TRBV20-1 to TRBJ2-1, with 7 bases fitting TRBD1. J was trimmed by 0 bases and V by 4 bases; bases with no gene match: 3. Germline V CDR1 and CDR2: DFQATT, SNEGSKA (reference sequence). The length of the CDR3 is 14 residues. The CDR3 here is CSAIPGGSYNEQFF. CDR3 nucleotide sequence: TGCAGTGCTATCCCAGGGGGCTCCTACAATGAGCAGTTCTTC.